What follows are 15 T cell receptor beta chains derived from one specimen sequenced in a study of a mutant IDH1 vaccine in newly diagnosed glioma. The time point: week 23, last vaccination. What each vaccine dose contained was 300 ug of mutant IDH1 20-mer peptide, accompanied by topical imiquimod. Their antigens are not known. The table came from immunoSEQ multiplex PCR; TCRdb's copy has only in-frame clones and leaves some out. Here the sample spans fewer than 45,000 clones, approximately 90% being singletons. The sample in question was PBMCs, obtained from a glioma patient whose treatment included an IDH1 peptide vaccine. These receptors all stem from a man aged 45-65 years with glioma.

The chain recombines TRBV5-4 with TRBJ2-7; TRBD2 matches at 15 bases. With V trimmed by 3 bases and J by 5 bases, 3 bases remained unmatched. CDR3 length equals 15 residues. Germline V gives CDR1 SGHNT, CDR2 YYREEE (reference sequence). The CDR3 protein is CASSWTSGREDEQYF. CDR3 nucleotides: TGTGCCAGCAGCTGGACTAGCGGGAGGGAGGACGAGCAGTACTTC.

The V gene is TRBV30, the J gene TRBJ1-1, with TRBD1 as a possible D gene (5 bases). CDR3 size: 13 residues. CDR1 GTSNPN and CDR2 SVGIG come from the germline V gene (reference sequence). Trimming stripped 3 bases from V and 1 base from J, with 9 bases between. CDR3 protein: CAWSSGQNTEAFF. The CDR3 DNA reads TGTGCCTGGAGCTCCGGACAGAACACTGAAGCTTTCTTT.

This chain connects TRBV19 to TRBJ1-5; TRBD1 might be the D (5 bases). Per germline, CDR1 LNHDA and CDR2 SQIVND (reference sequence). Trimming removed 0 bases from V and 2 bases from J, with 8 bases in between. This CDR3 is built from 15 residues. This CDR3 is CASSIDRGGNQPQHF. The DNA of the CDR3 is TGTGCCAGTAGTATAGATAGAGGGGGCAATCAGCCCCAGCATTTT. Filled out from reference TRBV19 and TRBJ1-5, the complete variable domain reads DGGITQSPKYLFRKEGQNVTLSCEQNLNHDAMYWYRQDPGQGLRLIYYSQIVNDFQKGDIAEGYSVSREKKESFPLTVTSAQKNPTAFYLCASSIDRGGNQPQHFGDGTRLSIL.

This rearrangement joins TRBV2 to TRBJ1-5, with D possibly TRBD1 on 5 matching bases. The germline gives CDR1 SNHLY, CDR2 FYNNEI. Trimming removed 5 bases from V and 0 bases from J, with 11 bases in between. The CDR3 consists of 15 residues. CDR3 residues: CASSRGQNSNQPQHF. CDR3 DNA sequence: TGTGCCAGCAGTCGAGGACAAAATAGCAATCAGCCCCAGCATTTT.

The V and J genes are TRBV5-1 and TRBJ1-2, with 9 bases fitting TRBD1. Per the germline V gene, CDR1 is SGHRS and CDR2 is YFSETQ. CDR3 length: 14 residues. V was clipped by 4 bases and J by 4 bases; unmatched bases: 5. The CDR3, as DNA: TGCGCCAGCAGCCTGCAGGGACAGGGCTATGGCTACACCTTC. Translated, it gives CASSLQGQGYGYTF.

The chain carries TRBV30 and TRBJ2-7, with D perhaps TRBD2 (6 bases). V was clipped by 0 bases and J by 9 bases, with 15 bases between them. This CDR3 has 13 amino acids. CDR1 is GTSNPN and CDR2 is SVGIG in the germline V gene (reference sequence). CDR3 amino acids: CAWSVLVGGLQYF. The CDR3 DNA follows: TGTGCCTGGAGTGTACTGGTGGGGGGATTGCAGTACTTC. The full variable domain, rest sourced from reference TRBV30 and TRBJ2-7, is SQTIHQWPATLVQPVGSPLSLECTVEGTSNPNLYWYRQAAGRGLQLLFYSVGIGQISSEVPQNLSASRPQDRQFILSSKKLLLSDSGFYLCAWSVLVGGLQYFGPGTRLTVT.

This chain links TRBV2 with TRBJ1-4, with a weak D call TRBD1 (6 bases). Germline V gene data show CDR1 as SNHLY and CDR2 as FYNNEI. The CDR3 is 13 amino acids. V lost 4 bases and J lost 8, with 11 bases in between. The CDR3 region has the DNA TGTGCCAGCAGTGGAGGGGGTGGCGAAAAACTGTTTTTT. The encoded protein is CASSGGGGEKLFF. The whole variable domain, filled in from reference TRBV2 and TRBJ1-4, reads EPEVTQTPSHQVTQMGQEVILRCVPISNHLYFYWYRQILGQKVEFLVSFYNNEISEKSEIFDDQFSVERPDGSNFTLKIRSTKLEDSAMYFCASSGGGGEKLFFGSGTQLSVL.

The chain carries TRBV4-1 and TRBJ2-7; D unresolved. The CDR3 loop spans 17 amino acids. The ends were cut back, 3 bases at V and 7 bases at J, with 25 bases in the middle. CDR1 is MGHRA and CDR2 is YSYEKL in the germline V gene. The CDR3 coding sequence is TGCGCCAGCAGCCAGGCCCTTGGCGTGCAGGTAGTGGGGGAGCAGTACTTC. Translated: CASSQALGVQVVGEQYF.

This clone has a single count. The V and J genes are TRBV7-9 and TRBJ1-5, with 8 bases identical to TRBD1. V shed 8 bases and J 2 bases; nucleotides not matched to a gene: 5. Germline V gene sequence: CDR1 SEHNR, CDR2 FQNEAQ (reference sequence). The CDR3 runs 14 residues. CDR3: CASQDRAGNQPQHF. The DNA for the CDR3 is TGTGCCAGCCAGGACAGGGCAGGCAATCAGCCCCAGCATTTT.

As for this clone: An end of the junction does not agree with germline; a read error may underlie this. The J gene is TRBJ2-7, the V gene TRBV2; 10 bases fit TRBD2. Per the germline V gene, CDR1 is SNHLY and CDR2 is FYNNEI. The CDR3 covers 13 residues. The DNA of the CDR3 is TGTGCCAGCAGTAAAGCGGGAGGGCTCGAGCAGTACTTC. Encoded protein: CASSKAGGLEQYF.

V gene TRBV6-1 combines with J gene TRBJ2-3; D ambiguous. Trimming cost V 4 bases and J 4 bases, with 12 bases left between them. The CDR3 totals 14 residues. Per the germline V gene, CDR1 is MNHNS and CDR2 is SASEGT. CDR3 in DNA: TGTGCCAGCAGTGGGCAGGCAGGTCCAGATACGCAGTATTTT. It encodes CASSGQAGPDTQYF.

V gene TRBV7-9 combines with J gene TRBJ1-5; no reliable D call. Germline assignment: CDR1 SEHNR and CDR2 FQNEAQ (reference sequence). V lost 5 bases and J lost 2, with 13 bases in between. This CDR3 has 15 residues. For the CDR3, the DNA is TGTGCCAGCAGCCGCGGTGTGAATGGCAATCAGCCCCAGCATTTT. Translating it yields CASSRGVNGNQPQHF.

J is TRBJ2-1 and V is TRBV27, with TRBD2 matching 14 bases. Germline CDR1 is MNHEY and CDR2 is SMNVEV (reference sequence). This CDR3 region has 16 residues. J was trimmed by 10 bases and V by 5 bases; bases with no gene match: 10. CDR3 region: CASSGPGLAGAGEQFF. The DNA of the CDR3 is TGTGCCAGCAGTGGGCCGGGACTAGCGGGAGCAGGAGAGCAGTTCTTC.

The chain carries TRBV2 and TRBJ2-3; 10 positions match TRBD2. The CDR3 has 14 residues. Germline loops: CDR1 SNHLY, CDR2 FYNNEI. Trimming cost V 6 bases and J 2 bases; bases outside gene matches: 2. CDR3 nucleotides: TGTGCCAGCAGACTAGCGGGGACCACAGATACGCAGTATTTT. Translated: CASRLAGTTDTQYF.

This clone was detected only once. The chain joins TRBV27 to TRBJ1-5; D not resolved. The CDR3 contains 13 residues. From germline, CDR1 is MNHEY and CDR2 SMNVEV (reference sequence). The germline V and J ends were trimmed by 4 bases and 5 bases, with 9 bases remaining between them. In DNA, the CDR3 is TGTGCCAGCAGTTGGGTCCTTCATCAGCCCCAGCATTTT. Translating gives CASSWVLHQPQHF.